One sample yielded the 9 T cell receptor beta chains listed below, sequenced in a study of cytomegalovirus exposure and HLA in healthy donors. TCRdb's copy holds only in-frame clones and misses some; the assay was immunoSEQ multiplex PCR. The sample includes 90,000 to 150,000 clones, about 84% seen only once; the top ten take 2.1%. The sample comprised PBMCs. The receptor source for this set is a woman in her 30s in good health and CMV-seronegative.

This clone was found a few times. The V gene is TRBV7-9, the J gene TRBJ1-4; unclear D gene. Germline loops: CDR1 SEHNR, CDR2 FQNEAQ (reference sequence). CDR3 length: 12 residues. The V and J ends lost 5 bases and 6 bases respectively, with 7 bases between them. CDR3 region: CASSRTDEKLFF. CDR3 nucleotide sequence: TGTGCCAGCAGCCGTACAGATGAAAAACTGTTTTTT.

This clone appeared once. The chain joins TRBV7-9 to TRBJ1-4; possible D gene TRBD1, 5 bases. The CDR3 totals 16 residues. V lost 5 bases and J lost 8, with 21 bases in between. Germline V gives CDR1 SEHNR, CDR2 FQNEAQ (reference sequence). The CDR3 here is CASSPGPAGVEEKLFF. CDR3 nucleotides: TGTGCCAGCAGCCCCGGCCCTGCGGGGGTGGAAGAAAAACTGTTTTTT.

The J gene is TRBJ2-2, the V gene TRBV7-8; weak D call: TRBD2 (5 bases). The CDR3 runs to 15 residues. Deletions cut 3 bases from V and 1 base from J, with 9 bases between. Germline V gene sequence: CDR1 SGHVS, CDR2 FQNEAQ. The DNA of the CDR3 is TGTGCCAGCAGCTTCTTGGCGGGGAACACCGGGGAGCTGTTTTTT. Encoded protein: CASSFLAGNTGELFF.

The chain uses TRBV29-1 and TRBJ2-3, with D possibly TRBD2 on 6 matching bases. The CDR3 extends over 13 amino acids. V was trimmed by 5 bases and J by 3 bases, leaving 12 bases between them. CDR1 is SQVTM and CDR2 is ANQGSEA in the germline V gene. The CDR3 DNA sequence: TGCAGCGTTTCGAGACTAGGAACAGATACGCAGTATTTT. The encoded protein is CSVSRLGTDTQYF.

J is TRBJ1-4 and V is TRBV6-5; 9 nucleotides align to TRBD1. CDR1 is MNHEY, CDR2 SVGAGI, per germline. V shed 4 bases, J shed 4 bases, and the junction held 4 bases outside the gene matches. This CDR3 region has 15 residues. The CDR3: CASSFQGQGNEKLFF. CDR3 DNA sequence: TGTGCCAGCAGTTTTCAGGGACAGGGTAATGAAAAACTGTTTTTT.

The V gene is TRBV7-2, the J gene TRBJ2-7, with TRBD2 matching 9 bases. The junction had 8 bases not matched to a gene; V was cut back by 6 bases and J by 5 bases. The CDR3 spans 14 residues. From germline, CDR1 is SGHTA and CDR2 FQGNSA. The CDR3 reads CASRTRTSDHEQYF. CDR3 DNA sequence: TGTGCCAGCAGAACTAGGACTAGCGACCACGAGCAGTACTTC.

This clone has more than one count but fewer than ten. The V gene is TRBV7-8, the J gene TRBJ1-6; maybe TRBD1 (6 bases). V lost 6 bases and J lost 5, with 14 bases in between. This CDR3 spans 15 amino acids. CDR1 SGHVS and CDR2 FQNEAQ come from the germline V gene. The CDR3 spells CASRRQGSNNSPLHF. CDR3 coding DNA: TGTGCCAGCAGACGCCAGGGGAGCAATAATTCACCCCTCCACTTT. Full variable domain (rest looked up from reference TRBV7-8 and TRBJ1-6): GAGVSQSPRYKVAKRGQDVALRCDPISGHVSLFWYQQALGQGPEFLTYFQNEAQLDKSGLPSDRFFAERPEGSVSTLKIQRTQQEDSAVYLCASRRQGSNNSPLHFGNGTRLTVT.

V is TRBV9 and J is TRBJ1-5, with TRBD1 as a possible D gene (6 bases). The CDR3 covers 13 residues. CDR1 is SGDLS and CDR2 is YYNGEE in the germline V gene. The V and J ends lost 4 bases and 5 bases respectively, with 10 bases between them. CDR3 DNA: TGTGCCAGCAGCTCTCGGACAGATCAGCCCCAGCATTTT. Its protein is CASSSRTDQPQHF.

The gene calls are TRBV7-2 and TRBJ2-3; no firm D call. The CDR3 length is 15 residues. CDR1 and CDR2 from the germline V gene are SGHTA and FQGNSA. Trimming pared 6 bases from V and 2 bases from J, leaving 15 bases between. The CDR3 loop is CASRLGGLATDTQYF. In DNA form, the CDR3 reads TGTGCCAGCAGGCTTGGCGGCCTTGCCACAGATACGCAGTATTTT.